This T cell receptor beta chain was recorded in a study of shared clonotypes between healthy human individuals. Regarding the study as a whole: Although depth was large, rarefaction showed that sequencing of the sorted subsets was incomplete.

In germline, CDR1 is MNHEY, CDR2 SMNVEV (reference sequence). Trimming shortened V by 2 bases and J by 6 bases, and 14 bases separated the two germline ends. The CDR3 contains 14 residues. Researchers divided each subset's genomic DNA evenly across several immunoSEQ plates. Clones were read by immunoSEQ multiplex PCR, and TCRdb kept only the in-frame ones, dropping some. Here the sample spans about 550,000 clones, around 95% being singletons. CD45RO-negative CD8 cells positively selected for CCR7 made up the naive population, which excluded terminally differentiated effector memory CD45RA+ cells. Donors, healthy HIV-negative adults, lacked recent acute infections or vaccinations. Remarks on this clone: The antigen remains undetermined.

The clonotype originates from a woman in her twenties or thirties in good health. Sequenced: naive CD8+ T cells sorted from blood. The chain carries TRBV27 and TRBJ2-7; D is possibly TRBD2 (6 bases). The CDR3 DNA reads TGTGCCAGCAGTTTAGTCCCTACCGGGGGCGAGCAGTACTTC. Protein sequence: CASSLVPTGGEQYF.